Each of the 21 T cell receptor beta chains below was sequenced from the same sample in a study of beta chain features in type 1 diabetes (dated 2018 in TCRdb). What the work shows at the level of the full study, not this receptor alone: Type 1 diabetes patients showed a moderate but significant shortening of TCRB CDR3 length in all four CD4+ subsets.

Libraries came from the immunoSEQ multiplex PCR assay. All of the isolated RNA was reverse transcribed with the High Capacity cDNA Reverse Transcription Kit, so expressed TCRB transcripts were sequenced. TCRdb obtained this table from immuneACCESS and retained in-frame rearrangements with V and J assigned. These tables miss some clones; where compared with another copy, unresolved V genes account for less than half of the shortfall, and the remainder is unexplained. The sample yields approximately 50,000 clones; 63% were counted once. The ten most abundant clones make up approximately 0.29% of the sample. No antigens are known for them. Material: stem cell memory CD4+ T cells from blood. The sample's cell subset or site label, in plain terms: stem cell-like memory CD4+ T cells. The receptors were sampled from a woman in her twenties or thirties with type 1 diabetes.

This clone showed up just a few times. This chain connects TRBV9 to TRBJ1-4, with D possibly matching TRBD1 (6 bases). Per the germline V gene, CDR1 is SGDLS and CDR2 is YYNGEE. CDR3 size: 14 residues. Deletions cut 2 bases from V and 8 bases from J, with 13 bases between. The CDR3 bases are TGTGCCAGCAGCGTTTCCACAGGGCCCGAAAAACTGTTTTTT. This translates into CASSVSTGPEKLFF.

The V gene is TRBV28, the J gene TRBJ2-7; maybe TRBD2 (6 bases). CDR1 MDHEN and CDR2 SYDVKM come from the germline V gene. The CDR3 runs 15 residues. The V end lost 5 bases, the J end lost 2 bases, and 16 bases lay between the germline ends. The CDR3 here is CASSPTSPITYEQYF. The CDR3 nucleotides are TGTGCCAGCAGTCCCACTAGCCCCATTACCTACGAGCAGTACTTC.

This chain's CDR3 is CASSSDYGETQYF. Here the CDR3 DNA reads TGTGCCAGCAGCTCCGACTATGGAGAGACCCAGTACTTC. The V gene is TRBV7-2, the J gene TRBJ2-5, with a possible D match to TRBD2 (5 bases). The V end lost 4 bases, the J end lost 4 bases, and 10 bases lay between the germline ends. The CDR3 is 13 residues long. The germline gives CDR1 SGHTA, CDR2 FQGNSA.

The rearrangement links TRBV29-1 to TRBJ2-1, with a tentative D call TRBD2 (5 bases). Trimming removed 3 bases at V and 0 bases at J, with 6 bases between. Germline CDR1 is SQVTM and CDR2 is ANQGSEA. The CDR3 is made up of 13 amino acids. The CDR3 bases are TGCAGCGTTGACACTAGCTCCTACAATGAGCAGTTCTTC. Amino acid sequence: CSVDTSSYNEQFF.

This clone was seen just once. The gene calls are TRBV7-3 and TRBJ2-4; 7 bases map to TRBD1. CDR1 and CDR2 (germline): SGHTA, FQGTGA. The CDR3 covers 12 residues. Trimming at V came to 5 bases and at J to 9 bases, leaving 4 bases not matched to a gene. The CDR3 nucleotides are TGTGCCAGCAGCAGACAGGGCGGCATTCAGTACTTC. It is translated as CASSRQGGIQYF.

This clone was counted only a few times. The chain carries TRBV7-2 and TRBJ2-1, with TRBD2 identical over 13 bases. J was trimmed by 6 bases and V by 2 bases; bases with no gene match: 10. Germline V gives CDR1 SGHTA, CDR2 FQGNSA. This CDR3 has 18 amino acids. This CDR3 reads CASSLRGGGLAGINEQFF. The CDR3 nucleotides are TGTGCCAGCAGCTTAAGGGGAGGGGGACTAGCGGGGATCAATGAGCAGTTCTTC.

This chain joins TRBV18 and TRBJ2-5; TRBD1 matches 7 bases. The V gene's germline CDR1 is KGHSH and CDR2 LQKENI. V lost 2 bases to trimming and J lost 1 base; unmatched junction nucleotides: 4. The CDR3 is 15 amino acids. The CDR3 DNA reads TGTGCCAGCTCACCATACGGGGACAGCCAAGAGACCCAGTACTTC. Its protein is CASSPYGDSQETQYF.

The J gene is TRBJ1-1, the V gene TRBV7-8; 7 bases map to TRBD1. From germline, CDR1 is SGHVS and CDR2 FQNEAQ. V was clipped by 4 bases and J by 6 bases; unmatched bases: 11. The CDR3 is 15 residues long. CDR3 coding DNA: TGTGCCAGCAGCTCTTCGGGACAGAATGTAGCTGAAGCTTTCTTT. Translating it yields CASSSSGQNVAEAFF.

The rearrangement joins TRBV18 to TRBJ2-7; 8 bases fit TRBD1. CDR3 length: 14 amino acids. CDR1 is KGHSH and CDR2 is LQKENI in the germline V gene. With 2 bases clipped from V and 6 bases from J, the junction kept 6 bases outside the gene matches. Here the CDR3 DNA reads TGTGCCAGCTCACCAGGACAGGGTACGGGCGAGCAGTACTTC. It encodes CASSPGQGTGEQYF.

This clone has more than one count but fewer than ten. The CDR3: CASSAGAIGYTF. In DNA, the CDR3 is TGTGCCAGCAGTGCGGGGGCGATTGGCTACACCTTC. The gene calls are TRBV28 and TRBJ1-2; D might be TRBD1 (6 bases). V was cut by 5 bases and J by 7 bases, with 11 bases left in between. The CDR3 is 12 amino acids. Germline V gene lookup returns CDR1 MDHEN and CDR2 SYDVKM.

The chain recombines TRBV2 with TRBJ2-2, with TRBD1 as a possible D gene (5 bases). Germline V lookup: CDR1 SNHLY, CDR2 FYNNEI. This CDR3 region has 12 residues. The ends were cut back, 8 bases at V and 4 bases at J, with 8 bases in the middle. DNA of the CDR3: TGTGCCAGCGGTAGGGGCACCGGGGAGCTGTTTTTT. Protein sequence: CASGRGTGELFF.

The chain uses TRBV5-1 and TRBJ1-5; D unresolved. Germline CDR1 and CDR2: SGHRS and YFSETQ. Trimming left V 4 bases short and J 7 bases short, with 18 bases between. The CDR3 is 15 residues long. CDR3 bases: TGCGCCAGCAGCGTGGAATCCGGGGAGGGACAGCCCCAGCATTTT. Translation gives CASSVESGEGQPQHF. The full variable domain, rest sourced from reference TRBV5-1 and TRBJ1-5, is KAGVTQTPRYLIKTRGQQVTLSCSPISGHRSVSWYQQTPGQGLQFLFEYFSETQRNKGNFPGRFSGRQFSNSRSEMNVSTLELGDSALYLCASSVESGEGQPQHFGDGTRLSIL.

The V call is TRBV7-3, the J call TRBJ2-3, with 7 bases aligning to TRBD2. V shed 6 bases, J shed 0 bases, and the junction held 3 bases outside the gene matches. CDR3 length: 14 residues. The V gene's germline CDR1 is SGHTA and CDR2 FQGTGA. This chain's CDR3 is CASSPGLSTDTQYF. In DNA form, the CDR3 reads TGTGCCAGCAGTCCGGGACTAAGCACAGATACGCAGTATTTT.

This chain joins TRBV6-1 and TRBJ2-3; 8 bases agree with TRBD1. The CDR3 has 15 amino acids. Germline assignment: CDR1 MNHNS and CDR2 SASEGT. The V segment lost 2 bases and the J segment 5 bases; nucleotides outside the gene matches: 6. The CDR3 DNA sequence: TGTGCCAGCAGTGAATCAGGGACAGGAGAAGATACGCAGTATTTT. It specifies CASSESGTGEDTQYF.

The rearrangement links TRBV2 to TRBJ2-3; tentatively, D is TRBD1 (5 bases). Trimming pared 7 bases from V and 1 base from J, leaving 9 bases between. This CDR3 region has 13 residues. Germline V gives CDR1 SNHLY, CDR2 FYNNEI. The CDR3 loop is CASTTGGTDTQYF. The CDR3 bases are TGTGCCAGCACCACAGGAGGCACAGATACGCAGTATTTT.

The V gene is TRBV18, the J gene TRBJ2-7; tentative D call: TRBD2 (6 bases). Germline CDR1 KGHSH, CDR2 LQKENI. The V end was cut by 6 bases, the J end by 3 bases, with 15 bases between. The CDR3 covers 14 residues. CDR3 nucleotide sequence: TGTGCCAGCTCCAGCAACGCGGGACGCTACGAGCAGTACTTC. This gives the protein CASSSNAGRYEQYF.

The CDR3 is CASSFDLYEQYF. DNA for the CDR3: TGCGCCAGCAGCTTCGACTTGTACGAGCAGTACTTC. This rearrangement joins TRBV5-1 to TRBJ2-7; D is ambiguous. The CDR3 has 12 amino acids. Germline values: CDR1 SGHRS, CDR2 YFSETQ. Trimming pared 2 bases from V and 4 bases from J, leaving 7 bases between.

The chain couples TRBV4-1 to TRBJ2-1, with 8 bases aligning to TRBD1. The V gene's germline CDR1 is MGHRA and CDR2 YSYEKL. CDR3 length equals 15 residues. With V trimmed by 3 bases and J by 5 bases, 6 bases remained unmatched. Here the CDR3 DNA reads TGCGCCAGCAGCCACCGGGACAGGCGAGACAATGAGCAGTTCTTC. This translates into CASSHRDRRDNEQFF.

With regard to this clone: Other nucleotide sequences from this sample produce the same CDR3. The chain has TRBV2 and TRBJ2-3, with D perhaps TRBD2 (5 bases). V was pared by 8 bases and J by 0 bases, with 6 bases between. Germline V CDR1 and CDR2: SNHLY, FYNNEI. This CDR3 is 12 amino acids long. CDR3 region: CASRTSTDTQYF. DNA of the CDR3: TGTGCCAGCCGGACTAGCACAGATACGCAGTATTTT.

The chain is built from TRBV5-1 and TRBJ2-7; no clear D. The CDR3 length is 11 residues. Trimming stripped 4 bases from V and 3 bases from J, with 5 bases between. Germline V gene lookup returns CDR1 SGHRS and CDR2 YFSETQ. CDR3 nucleotide sequence: TGCGCCAGCAGCCTAAACTACGAGCAGTACTTC. Translating it yields CASSLNYEQYF.

V usage is TRBV7-9 and J usage is TRBJ2-5; D may be TRBD2 (6 bases). The V end was cut by 6 bases, the J end by 1 base, with 12 bases between. The CDR3 is made up of 14 amino acids. In germline, CDR1 is SEHNR, CDR2 FQNEAQ (reference sequence). CDR3 DNA sequence: TGTGCCAGCAGAAAGGCGGGAACCCAAGAGACCCAGTACTTC. Its translation is CASRKAGTQETQYF. Filled out from reference TRBV7-9 and TRBJ2-5, the complete variable domain reads DTGVSQNPRHKITKRGQNVTFRCDPISEHNRLYWYRQTLGQGPEFLTYFQNEAQLEKSRLLSDRFSAERPKGSFSTLEIQRTEQGDSAMYLCASRKAGTQETQYFGPGTRLLVL.